This TCR beta chain was identified in a study of blood T cells in healthy people across ages. This CDR3 region has 13 residues. Trimming cost V 0 bases and J 5 bases, with 8 bases left between them. Germline V lookup: CDR1 GTSNPN, CDR2 SVGIG (reference sequence). A second roughly 7 to 12 cycle PCR used barcoded and J-beta primers. Each sample provided no less than 3 million CDR3-containing paired-end reads. In TCRdb, the 5' RACE reads were re-called with MiXCR into one record per CDR3 protein. This table holds approximately 810,000 distinct CDR3 sequences, less than 35% found once. This clonotype was detected only a few times.

Sequenced: blood. This sequence was found in a woman of 80 years or more in good health. V usage is TRBV30 and J usage is TRBJ1-5; perhaps TRBD1 as D (5 bases). CDR3 sequence: CAWSVGDYQPQHF. The CDR3, as DNA: TGTGCCTGGAGTGTGGGGGATTATCAGCCCCAGCATTTT. The variable domain in full, completed from reference TRBV30 and TRBJ1-5, reads SQTIHQWPATLVQPVGSPLSLECTVEGTSNPNLYWYRQAAGRGLQLLFYSVGIGQISSEVPQNLSASRPQDRQFILSSKKLLLSDSGFYLCAWSVGDYQPQHFGDGTRLSIL.